This entry features one TCR beta chain sequence. The antigen remains unidentified. This sample was taken from a study of PD-1 blockade in classical Hodgkin lymphoma. From germline, CDR1 is SGDLS and CDR2 YYNGEE. This CDR3 is 14 amino acids long. The V gene end was trimmed by 3 bases and the J gene end by 3 bases; junction bases not matched to a gene: 4. Patients all relapsed after autologous stem cell transplantation, and there was variation in brentuximab vedotin exposure. Best responses were complete response, partial response or progressive disease. Generated by immunoSEQ multiplex PCR, the TCRdb table keeps only in-frame clones and is missing some. This sample has approximately 27,000 clones, with around 86% found just once. Broader study findings: By C4D1 there was a significant rise in CD4+ TCR diversity but not in CD8+ TCR diversity. There remain no defined causes for the repertoire differences, which possibly reflect disease activity or prior therapy. Lower baseline TCR diversity marked trial partial responders and progressors.

The sequenced sample was peripheral blood mononuclear cells (PBMCs), obtained at baseline. The sequence derives from a human donor with classical Hodgkin lymphoma. The rearrangement joins TRBV9 to TRBJ2-5, with TRBD1 matching over 8 bases. The CDR3 DNA reads as TGTGCCAGCAGCGGCGGACAGGGCAAAGAGACCCAGTACTTC. As protein: CASSGGQGKETQYF.